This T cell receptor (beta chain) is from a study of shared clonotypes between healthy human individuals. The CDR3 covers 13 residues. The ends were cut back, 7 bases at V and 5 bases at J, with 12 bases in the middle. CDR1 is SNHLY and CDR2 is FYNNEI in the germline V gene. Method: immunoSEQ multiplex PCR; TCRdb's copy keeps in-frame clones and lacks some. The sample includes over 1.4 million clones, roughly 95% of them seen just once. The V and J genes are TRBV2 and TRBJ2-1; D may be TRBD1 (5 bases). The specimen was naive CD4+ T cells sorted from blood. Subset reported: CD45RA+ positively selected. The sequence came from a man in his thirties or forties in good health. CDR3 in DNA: TGTGCCAGCAAAAAGGGGTTAGACAATGAGCAGTTCTTC. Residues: CASKKGLDNEQFF. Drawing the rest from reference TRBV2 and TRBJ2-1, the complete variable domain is EPEVTQTPSHQVTQMGQEVILRCVPISNHLYFYWYRQILGQKVEFLVSFYNNEISEKSEIFDDQFSVERPDGSNFTLKIRSTKLEDSAMYFCASKKGLDNEQFFGPGTRLTVL.